The text below deals with one TCR beta chain. Antigen: not known. Method: immunoSEQ multiplex PCR; TCRdb's copy keeps in-frame clones and lacks some. The sample includes around 210,000 clones, less than 95% of them seen just once. Looked up from germline, CDR1 is SGHRS and CDR2 is YFSETQ. V was clipped by 5 bases and J by 5 bases, with 10 bases between them. CDR3 length equals 13 residues. This record comes from a study of T cell responses to AZD1222 COVID-19 vaccine. Broader study findings: Per reports, nearly half of all spike-specific TCRs target regions that are unmutated in variants. CD4 TCRs linked to vaccination spanned spike, dominating at 160-218 and 743-854. Donors in the cohort were predominantly white British and more often female, and clonal diversity was possibly underestimated.

The sequencing used peripheral blood, collected 28 days after the second dose of the MenACWY control vaccine. The sequence came from an adult who received the MenACWY meningococcal vaccine as a control. The chain uses TRBV5-1 and TRBJ1-4; the D gene is possibly TRBD1 (6 bases). CDR3 coding DNA: TGCGCCAGCAGGACAGGAGACAATGAAAAACTGTTTTTT. This encodes CASRTGDNEKLFF.